These T cell receptor beta chains were read from a single sample in a study of OX40 agonist ivuxolimab in advanced cancers. Data came from immunoSEQ multiplex PCR; TCRdb stores just in-frame clones and leaves some out. The profile shows tens of thousands of clones, under 90% of them singletons. Material: CD4+ or CD8+ T cells sorted from blood, obtained in a trial of the OX40 agonist ivuxolimab. These TCRs come from an adult with an advanced solid tumor such as melanoma, head and neck, liver or kidney cancer. CDR3s include the opening cysteine and the closing phenylalanine or tryptophan. Fields, in order: V gene, clone size, J gene, D gene, CDR3 DNA, CDR3 protein. The D gene is left open where the match is weak. Size is stated for part of the rows, as once, few or many counts, or as a class when the clone is expanded.

V gene: TRBV5-1; clone size: .; J gene: TRBJ2-5; D gene: .; CDR3 DNA: TGCGCCAGCAGCTTGCTAGGGTCCGAGGGAGAGACCCAGTACTTC; CDR3 protein: CASSLLGSEGETQYF
V gene: TRBV2; clone size: .; J gene: TRBJ1-2; D gene: TRBD1; CDR3 DNA: TGTGCCAGCAGTCCCGAAGGACAGGGAGGAGGCTACACCTTC; CDR3 protein: CASSPEGQGGGYTF
V gene: TRBV19; clone size: .; J gene: TRBJ1-2; D gene: TRBD1; CDR3 DNA: TGTGCCAGTAGTCCCACCCGGGACAGGGCCGGCTACACCTTC; CDR3 protein: CASSPTRDRAGYTF
V gene: TRBV19; clone size: .; J gene: TRBJ1-5; D gene: .; CDR3 DNA: TGTGCCAGTAGTATTTCTGGTCAGCCCCAGCATTTT; CDR3 protein: CASSISGQPQHF
V gene: TRBV30; clone size: .; J gene: TRBJ2-3; D gene: .; CDR3 DNA: TGTGCCTGGGGAGCCCACGGGGCCTTCACAAGCACAGATACGCAGTATTTT; CDR3 protein: CAWGAHGAFTSTDTQYF
V gene: TRBV15; clone size: .; J gene: TRBJ1-2; D gene: TRBD1; CDR3 DNA: TGTGCCACCAGCAGAGACCCACAGGGGGTCTATGGCTACACCTTC; CDR3 protein: CATSRDPQGVYGYTF
V gene: TRBV23-1; clone size: .; J gene: TRBJ2-7; D gene: TRBD1; CDR3 DNA: TGCGCCAGCAGTCAACTCTCGGACAGGGCCGGGCACGAGCAGTACTTC; CDR3 protein: CASSQLSDRAGHEQYF
V gene: TRBV27; clone size: .; J gene: TRBJ1-1; D gene: .; CDR3 DNA: TGTGCCAGCAGTATTAAAGCAGGGGTGCTTGCGAACACTGAAGCTTTCTTT; CDR3 protein: CASSIKAGVLANTEAFF
V gene: TRBV7-2; clone size: .; J gene: TRBJ1-4; D gene: .; CDR3 DNA: TGTGCCAGCAGTTCAGGCAGAGGGACAACTAATGAAAAACTGTTTTTT; CDR3 protein: CASSSGRGTTNEKLFF
V gene: TRBV11-2; clone size: .; J gene: TRBJ2-2; D gene: TRBD1; CDR3 DNA: TGTGCCAGCAGCTGGACAGGGAGGACGAACACCGGGGAGCTGTTTTTT; CDR3 protein: CASSWTGRTNTGELFF
V gene: TRBV20-1; clone size: few; J gene: TRBJ1-1; D gene: .; CDR3 DNA: TGCAGTGCCCGGAGAACTGAAGCTTTCTTT; CDR3 protein: CSARRTEAFF
V gene: TRBV29-1; clone size: .; J gene: TRBJ1-6; D gene: TRBD1; CDR3 DNA: TGCAGCGTTGATGAGGCGGGGACAGATAATTCACCCCTCCACTTT; CDR3 protein: CSVDEAGTDNSPLHF
V gene: TRBV5-4; clone size: .; J gene: TRBJ2-7; D gene: .; CDR3 DNA: TGTGCCAGCAGCCGCCACGGGACGGCGAACGAGCAGTACTTC; CDR3 protein: CASSRHGTANEQYF
V gene: TRBV5-5; clone size: .; J gene: TRBJ2-7; D gene: TRBD1; CDR3 DNA: TGTGCCAGCAGCTCCAGGCTCGGACAGGGGTCATCCGAGCAGTACTTC; CDR3 protein: CASSSRLGQGSSEQYF
V gene: TRBV7-9; clone size: few; J gene: TRBJ1-4; D gene: .; CDR3 DNA: TGTGCCAGCAGCTTAGGTGGCAGGGGTGGAAAACTGTTTTTT; CDR3 protein: CASSLGGRGGKLFF
V gene: TRBV5-1; clone size: .; J gene: TRBJ2-3; D gene: TRBD1; CDR3 DNA: TGCGCCAGCGGAGGGGGACAGGGAGGTAGCACAGATACGCAGTATTTT; CDR3 protein: CASGGGQGGSTDTQYF
V gene: TRBV11-3; clone size: .; J gene: TRBJ1-3; D gene: .; CDR3 DNA: TGTGCCAGCAGCTTACGGGGTGCGGGAAACACCATATATTTT; CDR3 protein: CASSLRGAGNTIYF
V gene: TRBV5-4; clone size: .; J gene: TRBJ1-2; D gene: TRBD1; CDR3 DNA: TGTGCCAGCAGTCCGGACAGGTCTCCTGGCTACACCTTC; CDR3 protein: CASSPDRSPGYTF
V gene: TRBV6-6; clone size: .; J gene: TRBJ1-5; D gene: .; CDR3 DNA: TGTGCCAGCAGTTACTCTGGGCAGCCCCAGCATTTT; CDR3 protein: CASSYSGQPQHF
V gene: TRBV7-9; clone size: once; J gene: TRBJ1-4; D gene: TRBD1; CDR3 DNA: TGTGCCAGCAGCTGGGGACAGGGTCCTAATGAAAAACTGTTTTTT; CDR3 protein: CASSWGQGPNEKLFF
V gene: TRBV19; clone size: few; J gene: TRBJ1-5; D gene: .; CDR3 DNA: TGTGCCAGTAGTATAGATGAGAGGTGGGCCAATCAGCCCCAGCATTTT; CDR3 protein: CASSIDERWANQPQHF
V gene: TRBV11-3; clone size: .; J gene: TRBJ2-1; D gene: .; CDR3 DNA: TGTGCCAGCAGCTTACCGGGCTCCTACAATGAGCAGTTCTTC; CDR3 protein: CASSLPGSYNEQFF
V gene: TRBV5-5; clone size: .; J gene: TRBJ1-4; D gene: .; CDR3 DNA: TGTGCCAGCAGTTCCCCGTCAGGGGAAGGAAAACTGTTTTTT; CDR3 protein: CASSSPSGEGKLFF
V gene: TRBV6-5; clone size: .; J gene: TRBJ1-2; D gene: .; CDR3 DNA: TGTGCCAGCAGTTACTCAGGGGCAGGGTATGGCTACACCTTC; CDR3 protein: CASSYSGAGYGYTF
V gene: TRBV7-2; clone size: .; J gene: TRBJ2-7; D gene: TRBD1; CDR3 DNA: TGTGCCAGCAGCCTTACAGGGGAAGGCTCCTACGAGCAGTACTTC; CDR3 protein: CASSLTGEGSYEQYF
V gene: TRBV27; clone size: .; J gene: TRBJ2-3; D gene: .; CDR3 DNA: TGTGCCAGCAGTCAACAGCTTCCCCCCCTCGCAGATACGCAGTATTTT; CDR3 protein: CASSQQLPPLADTQYF
V gene: TRBV4-1; clone size: .; J gene: TRBJ2-6; D gene: TRBD1; CDR3 DNA: TGCGCCAGCAGCCAAGAGACAGGGATCTCTGGGGCCAACGTCCTGACTTTC; CDR3 protein: CASSQETGISGANVLTF
V gene: TRBV11-2; clone size: .; J gene: TRBJ1-1; D gene: .; CDR3 DNA: TGTGCCAGCAGCTTAGATCGGGTGCAGGGAGCTTTCTTT; CDR3 protein: CASSLDRVQGAFF
V gene: TRBV13; clone size: .; J gene: TRBJ2-3; D gene: TRBD2; CDR3 DNA: TGTGCCAGCAGCGACTCGCGCGGGGGAGATACGCAGTATTTT; CDR3 protein: CASSDSRGGDTQYF
V gene: TRBV7-6; clone size: .; J gene: TRBJ1-4; D gene: .; CDR3 DNA: TGTGCCAGCAGCCTGGAACCGGGACGGAGAAATGAAAAACTGTTTTTT; CDR3 protein: CASSLEPGRRNEKLFF
V gene: TRBV9; clone size: .; J gene: TRBJ1-2; D gene: TRBD1; CDR3 DNA: TGTGCCAGCAGCCGGGACAGGGCCCCCTACACCTTC; CDR3 protein: CASSRDRAPYTF
V gene: TRBV4-1; clone size: .; J gene: TRBJ1-2; D gene: .; CDR3 DNA: TGCGCCAGCAGCCGTACCCAGGACGGAAATGGCTACACCTTC; CDR3 protein: CASSRTQDGNGYTF
V gene: TRBV30; clone size: once; J gene: TRBJ2-1; D gene: TRBD2; CDR3 DNA: TGTGCCTGGAGTGCCCGACTAGCCAGCTCCTACAATGAGCAGTTCTTC; CDR3 protein: CAWSARLASSYNEQFF
V gene: TRBV9; clone size: once; J gene: TRBJ1-1; D gene: .; CDR3 DNA: TGTGCCAGCAGCTCAGGATCCAGAGTAGTCACTGAAGCTTTCTTT; CDR3 protein: CASSSGSRVVTEAFF
V gene: TRBV2; clone size: .; J gene: TRBJ2-2; D gene: .; CDR3 DNA: TGTGCCAGCAGTGAGGGATGGTCCGGGGAGCTGTTTTTT; CDR3 protein: CASSEGWSGELFF
V gene: TRBV10-2; clone size: .; J gene: TRBJ2-2; D gene: .; CDR3 DNA: TGCGCCAGCACCCGGAGCGGAGGGTACACCGGGGAGCTGTTTTTT; CDR3 protein: CASTRSGGYTGELFF
V gene: TRBV18; clone size: few; J gene: TRBJ2-2; D gene: TRBD1; CDR3 DNA: TGTGCCAGCTCACCAGGTGCCAGGGGGCGCACCGGGGAGCTGTTTTTT; CDR3 protein: CASSPGARGRTGELFF
V gene: TRBV7-2; clone size: .; J gene: TRBJ1-2; D gene: TRBD1; CDR3 DNA: TGTGCCAGCAGCAGGGACAGGGGTAGTGGCTACACCTTC; CDR3 protein: CASSRDRGSGYTF
V gene: TRBV10-3; clone size: .; J gene: TRBJ2-7; D gene: .; CDR3 DNA: TGTGCCATCAGCGAAAAAGGTGGGATCGCCTACGAGCAGTACTTC; CDR3 protein: CAISEKGGIAYEQYF
V gene: TRBV5-1; clone size: .; J gene: TRBJ2-7; D gene: .; CDR3 DNA: TGCGCCAGCAGCTTGTTAGAGGGCTACGAGCAGTACTTC; CDR3 protein: CASSLLEGYEQYF
V gene: TRBV6-5; clone size: .; J gene: TRBJ1-5; D gene: .; CDR3 DNA: TGTGCCAGCAGCCCGGACAGAAATCAGCCCCAGCATTTT; CDR3 protein: CASSPDRNQPQHF
V gene: TRBV30; clone size: once; J gene: TRBJ2-5; D gene: .; CDR3 DNA: TGTGCCTGGAGTGCGGACAGACAAGAGACCCAGTACTTC; CDR3 protein: CAWSADRQETQYF